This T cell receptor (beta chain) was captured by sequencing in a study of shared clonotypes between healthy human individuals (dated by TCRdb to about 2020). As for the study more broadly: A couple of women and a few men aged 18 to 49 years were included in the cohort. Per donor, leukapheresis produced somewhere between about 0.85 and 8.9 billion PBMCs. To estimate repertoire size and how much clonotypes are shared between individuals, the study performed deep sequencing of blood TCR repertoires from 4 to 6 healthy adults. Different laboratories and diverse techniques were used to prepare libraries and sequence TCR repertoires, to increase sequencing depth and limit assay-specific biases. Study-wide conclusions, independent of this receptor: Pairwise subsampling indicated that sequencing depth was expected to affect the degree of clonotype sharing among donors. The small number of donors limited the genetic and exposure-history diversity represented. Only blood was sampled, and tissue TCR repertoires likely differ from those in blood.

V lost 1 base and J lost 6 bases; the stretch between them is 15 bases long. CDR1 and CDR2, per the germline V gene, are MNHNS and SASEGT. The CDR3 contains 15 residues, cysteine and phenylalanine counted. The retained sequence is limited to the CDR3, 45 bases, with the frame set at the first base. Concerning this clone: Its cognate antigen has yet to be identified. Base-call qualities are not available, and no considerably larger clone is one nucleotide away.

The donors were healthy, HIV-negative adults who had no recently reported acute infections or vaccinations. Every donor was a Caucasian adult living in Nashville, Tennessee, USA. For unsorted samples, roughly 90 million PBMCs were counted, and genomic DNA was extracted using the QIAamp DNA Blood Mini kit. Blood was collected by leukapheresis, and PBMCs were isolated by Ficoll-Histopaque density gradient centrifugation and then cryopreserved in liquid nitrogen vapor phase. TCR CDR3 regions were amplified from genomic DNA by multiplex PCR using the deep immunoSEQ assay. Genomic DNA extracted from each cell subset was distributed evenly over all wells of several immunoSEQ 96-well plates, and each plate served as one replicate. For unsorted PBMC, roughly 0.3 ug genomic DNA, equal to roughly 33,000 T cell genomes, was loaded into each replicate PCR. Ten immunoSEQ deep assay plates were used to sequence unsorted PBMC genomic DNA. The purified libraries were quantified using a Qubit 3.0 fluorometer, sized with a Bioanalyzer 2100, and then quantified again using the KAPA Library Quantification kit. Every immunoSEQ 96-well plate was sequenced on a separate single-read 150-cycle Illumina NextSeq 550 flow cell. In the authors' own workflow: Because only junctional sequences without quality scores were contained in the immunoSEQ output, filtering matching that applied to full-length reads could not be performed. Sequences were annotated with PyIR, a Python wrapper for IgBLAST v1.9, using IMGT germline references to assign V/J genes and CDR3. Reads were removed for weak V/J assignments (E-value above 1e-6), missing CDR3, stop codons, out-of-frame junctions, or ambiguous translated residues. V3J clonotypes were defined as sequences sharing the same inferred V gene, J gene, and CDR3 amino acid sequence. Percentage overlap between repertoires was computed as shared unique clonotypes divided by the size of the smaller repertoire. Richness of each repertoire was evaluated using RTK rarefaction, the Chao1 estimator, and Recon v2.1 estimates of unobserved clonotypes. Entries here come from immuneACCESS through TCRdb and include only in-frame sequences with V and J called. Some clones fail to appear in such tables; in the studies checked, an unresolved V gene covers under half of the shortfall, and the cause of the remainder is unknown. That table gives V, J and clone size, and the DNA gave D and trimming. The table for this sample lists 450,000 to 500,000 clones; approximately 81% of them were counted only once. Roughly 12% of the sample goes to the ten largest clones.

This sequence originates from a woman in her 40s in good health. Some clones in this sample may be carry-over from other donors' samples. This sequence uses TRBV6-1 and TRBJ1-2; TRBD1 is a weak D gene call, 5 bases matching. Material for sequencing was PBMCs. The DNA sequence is TGTGCCAGCAGTGAAGACCCCCGGGACCCGGATGGCTACACCTTC. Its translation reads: CASSEDPRDPDGYTF.